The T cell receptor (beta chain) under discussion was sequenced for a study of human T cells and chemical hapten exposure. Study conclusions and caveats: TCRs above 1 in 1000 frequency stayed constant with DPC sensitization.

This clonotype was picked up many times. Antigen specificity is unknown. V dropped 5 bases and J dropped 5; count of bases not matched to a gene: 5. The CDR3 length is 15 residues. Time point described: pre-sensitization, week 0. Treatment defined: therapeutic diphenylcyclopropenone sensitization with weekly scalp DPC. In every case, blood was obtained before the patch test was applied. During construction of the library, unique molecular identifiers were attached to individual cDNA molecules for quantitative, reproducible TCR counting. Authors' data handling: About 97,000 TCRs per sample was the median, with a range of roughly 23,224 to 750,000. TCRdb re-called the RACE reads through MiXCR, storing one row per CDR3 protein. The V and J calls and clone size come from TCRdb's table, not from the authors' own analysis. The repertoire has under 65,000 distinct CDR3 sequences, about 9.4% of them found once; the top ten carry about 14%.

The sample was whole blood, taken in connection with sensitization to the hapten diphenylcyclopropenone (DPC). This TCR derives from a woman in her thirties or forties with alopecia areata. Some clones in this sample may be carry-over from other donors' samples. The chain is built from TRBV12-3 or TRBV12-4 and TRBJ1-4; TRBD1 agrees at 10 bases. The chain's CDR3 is CASSPPGQGNEKLFF. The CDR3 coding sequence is TGTGCCAGCAGTCCTCCGGGACAGGGGAATGAAAAACTGTTTTTT.